These 6 T cell receptor beta chains were sequenced from one sample in a study of cytomegalovirus exposure and HLA in healthy donors. In the PCR, 60 Vbeta and 13 Jbeta primers were used. TCRdb keeps only in-frame clones here, not all; method: immunoSEQ multiplex PCR. In the table there are about 150,000 clones, about 85% of which are singletons. The sequenced sample was PBMCs. Receptors were obtained from a man aged 30 to 45 in good health and CMV-seropositive.

The CDR3 bases are TGTGCCAGCAGTTACCCCGGGACTAGCGGGGCCGTGTTGTATTTT. Its protein product is CASSYPGTSGAVLYF. This chain links TRBV6-5 with TRBJ2-3; 13 bases are shared with TRBD2. Germline V CDR1 and CDR2: MNHEY, SVGAGI. Losses at the gene ends were 2 bases for V and 14 bases for J; bases not matched to a gene: 10. The CDR3 consists of 15 residues.

V and J are TRBV6-4 and TRBJ1-2; 9 bases map to TRBD1. The CDR3 spans 14 residues. J gave up 5 bases and V 3 bases, and 4 bases lay outside the gene matches. Per the germline V gene, CDR1 is MRHNA and CDR2 is SNTAGT. The CDR3 nucleotides read TGTGCCAGCAGTGATACAGGGGGCGCATATGGCTACACCTTC. Translated: CASSDTGGAYGYTF.

The genes are TRBV4-2 and TRBJ2-2, with D hard to call. The V gene's germline CDR1 is LGHNA and CDR2 YNFKEQ. V was pared by 0 bases and J by 0 bases, with 8 bases between. This CDR3 is 16 amino acids long. The CDR3: CASSQDILSNTGELFF. The CDR3 DNA sequence: TGTGCCAGCAGCCAAGATATCCTCTCGAACACCGGGGAGCTGTTTTTT.

The chain has TRBV5-6 and TRBJ2-1; 9 nucleotides line up with TRBD2. From germline, CDR1 is SGHDT and CDR2 YYEEEE. The CDR3 is made up of 16 amino acids. Trimming removed 5 bases from V and 3 bases from J; junction bases left unmatched: 9. In nucleotides, the CDR3 is TGTGCCAGCAGTATCCTCGAGCGGGGGGACTACAATGAGCAGTTCTTC. The encoded protein is CASSILERGDYNEQFF.

This sequence joins TRBV5-1 and TRBJ2-7; 8 bases fit TRBD1. Germline trimming cut 3 bases from V and 4 bases from J; bases unmatched to any gene: 3. Germline CDR1 is SGHRS and CDR2 is YFSETQ. The CDR3 has 13 residues. The CDR3 loop is CASSWGTGYEQYF. In DNA, the CDR3 is TGCGCCAGCAGCTGGGGGACAGGTTACGAGCAGTACTTC. Using reference TRBV5-1 and TRBJ2-7 for the parts outside the CDR3, the full variable domain is KAGVTQTPRYLIKTRGQQVTLSCSPISGHRSVSWYQQTPGQGLQFLFEYFSETQRNKGNFPGRFSGRQFSNSRSEMNVSTLELGDSALYLCASSWGTGYEQYFGPGTRLTVT.

The gene calls are TRBV6-5 and TRBJ1-5, with 9 bases lining up with TRBD1. This CDR3 region has 15 residues. The germline gives CDR1 MNHEY, CDR2 SVGAGI. V lost 5 bases to trimming and J lost 3 bases; unmatched junction nucleotides: 5. The chain's CDR3 is CASSPGTGFNQPQHF. CDR3 sequence (DNA): TGTGCCAGCAGTCCCGGGACAGGGTTCAATCAGCCCCAGCATTTT.